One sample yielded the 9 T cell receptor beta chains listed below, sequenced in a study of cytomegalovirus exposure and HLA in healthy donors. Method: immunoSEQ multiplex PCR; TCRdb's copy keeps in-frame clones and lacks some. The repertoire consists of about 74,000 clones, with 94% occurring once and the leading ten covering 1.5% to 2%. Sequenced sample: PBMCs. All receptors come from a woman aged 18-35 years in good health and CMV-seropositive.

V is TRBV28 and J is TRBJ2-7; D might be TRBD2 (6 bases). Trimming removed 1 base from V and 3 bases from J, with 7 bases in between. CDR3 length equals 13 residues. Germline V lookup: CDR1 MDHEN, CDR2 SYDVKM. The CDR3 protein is CASSLLEGYEQYF. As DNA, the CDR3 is TGTGCCAGCAGTTTATTGGAGGGCTACGAGCAGTACTTC.

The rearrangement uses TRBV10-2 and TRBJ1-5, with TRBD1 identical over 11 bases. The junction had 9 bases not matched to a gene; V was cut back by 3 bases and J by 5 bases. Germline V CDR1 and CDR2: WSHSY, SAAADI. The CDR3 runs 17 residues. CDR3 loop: CASSEYSGTGGHQPQHF. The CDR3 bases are TGCGCCAGCAGTGAATATTCCGGGACAGGGGGACATCAGCCCCAGCATTTT.

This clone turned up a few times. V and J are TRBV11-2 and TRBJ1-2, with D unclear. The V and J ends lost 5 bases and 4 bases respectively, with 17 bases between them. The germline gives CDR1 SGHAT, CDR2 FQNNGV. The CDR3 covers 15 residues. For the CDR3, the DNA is TGTGCCAGCAGCACCGACACCTTACCTCGCTATGGCTACACCTTC. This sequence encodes CASSTDTLPRYGYTF. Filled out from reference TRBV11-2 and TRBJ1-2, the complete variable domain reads EAGVAQSPRYKIIEKRQSVAFWCNPISGHATLYWYQQILGQGPKLLIQFQNNGVVDDSQLPKDRFSAERLKGVDSTLKIQPAKLEDSAVYLCASSTDTLPRYGYTFGSGTRLTVV.

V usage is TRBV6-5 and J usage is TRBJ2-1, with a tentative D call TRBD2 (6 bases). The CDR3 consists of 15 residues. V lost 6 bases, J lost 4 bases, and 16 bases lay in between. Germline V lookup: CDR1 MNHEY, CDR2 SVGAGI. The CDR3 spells CASSPHLAPYNEQFF. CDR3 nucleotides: TGTGCCAGCAGCCCCCACCTAGCGCCTTACAATGAGCAGTTCTTC.

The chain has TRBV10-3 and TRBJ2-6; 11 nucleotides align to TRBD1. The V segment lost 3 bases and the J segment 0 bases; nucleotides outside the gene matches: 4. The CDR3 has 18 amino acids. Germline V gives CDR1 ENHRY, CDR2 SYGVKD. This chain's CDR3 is CAISETGTGGSGANVLTF. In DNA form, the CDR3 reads TGTGCCATCAGTGAAACCGGGACAGGGGGCTCTGGGGCCAACGTCCTGACTTTC.

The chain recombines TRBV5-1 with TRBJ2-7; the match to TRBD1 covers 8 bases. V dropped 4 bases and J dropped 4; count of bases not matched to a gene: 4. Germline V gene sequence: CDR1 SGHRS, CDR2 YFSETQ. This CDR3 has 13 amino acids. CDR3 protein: CASSRTGNYEQYF. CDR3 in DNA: TGCGCCAGCAGCCGGACAGGGAATTACGAGCAGTACTTC.

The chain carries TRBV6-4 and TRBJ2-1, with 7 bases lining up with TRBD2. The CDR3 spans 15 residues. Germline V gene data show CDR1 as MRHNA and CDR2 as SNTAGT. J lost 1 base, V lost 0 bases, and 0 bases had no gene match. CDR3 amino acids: CASSDSSGSYNEQFF. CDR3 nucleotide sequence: TGTGCCAGCAGTGACTCTAGCGGGTCCTACAATGAGCAGTTCTTC.

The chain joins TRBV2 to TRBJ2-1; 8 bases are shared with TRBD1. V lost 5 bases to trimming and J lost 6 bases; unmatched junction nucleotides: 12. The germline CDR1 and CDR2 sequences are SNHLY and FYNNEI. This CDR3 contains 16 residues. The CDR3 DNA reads TGTGCCAGCAGTAGAGTAGACGGGACAGGAACCAATGAGCAGTTCTTC. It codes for CASSRVDGTGTNEQFF.

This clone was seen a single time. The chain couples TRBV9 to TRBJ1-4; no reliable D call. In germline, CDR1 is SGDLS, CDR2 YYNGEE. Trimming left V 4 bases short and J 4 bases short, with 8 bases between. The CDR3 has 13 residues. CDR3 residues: CASSYGDNEKLFF. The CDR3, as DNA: TGTGCCAGCAGCTACGGGGATAATGAAAAACTGTTTTTT.